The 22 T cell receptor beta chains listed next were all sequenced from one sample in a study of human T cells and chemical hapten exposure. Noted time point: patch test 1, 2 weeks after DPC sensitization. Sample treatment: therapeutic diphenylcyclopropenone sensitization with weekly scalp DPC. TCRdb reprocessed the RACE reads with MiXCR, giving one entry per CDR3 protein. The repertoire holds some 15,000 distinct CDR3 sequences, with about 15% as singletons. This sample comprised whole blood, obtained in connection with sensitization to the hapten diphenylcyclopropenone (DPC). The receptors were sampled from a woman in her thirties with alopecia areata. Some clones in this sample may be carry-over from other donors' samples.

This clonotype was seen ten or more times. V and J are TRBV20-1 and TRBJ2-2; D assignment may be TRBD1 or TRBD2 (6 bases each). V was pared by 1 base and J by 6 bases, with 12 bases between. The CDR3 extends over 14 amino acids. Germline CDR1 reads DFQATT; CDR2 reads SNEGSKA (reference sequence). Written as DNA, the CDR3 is TGCAGTGCTAGAGCGGGGGCGCATCCCGGGGAGCTGTTTTTT. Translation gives CSARAGAHPGELFF.

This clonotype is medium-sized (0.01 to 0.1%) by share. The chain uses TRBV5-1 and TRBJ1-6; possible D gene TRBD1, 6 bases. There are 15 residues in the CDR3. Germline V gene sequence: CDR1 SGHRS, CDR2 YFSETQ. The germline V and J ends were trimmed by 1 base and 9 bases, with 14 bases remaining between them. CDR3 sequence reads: CASSLTGRRLSPLHF. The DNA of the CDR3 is TGCGCCAGCAGCTTGACAGGGAGGAGGCTTTCACCCCTCCACTTT.

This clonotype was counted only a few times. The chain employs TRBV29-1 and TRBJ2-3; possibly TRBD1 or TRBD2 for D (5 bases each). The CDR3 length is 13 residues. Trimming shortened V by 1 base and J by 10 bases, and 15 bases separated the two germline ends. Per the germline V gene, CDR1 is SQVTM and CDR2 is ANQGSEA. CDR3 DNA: TGCAGCGTTGAAGGAGGGTGGACAACCCCGCAGTATTTT. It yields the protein CSVEGGWTTPQYF.

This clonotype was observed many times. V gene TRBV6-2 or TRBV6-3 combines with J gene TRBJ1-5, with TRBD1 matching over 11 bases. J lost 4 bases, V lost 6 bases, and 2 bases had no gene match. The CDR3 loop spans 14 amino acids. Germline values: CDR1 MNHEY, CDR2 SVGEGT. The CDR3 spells CASRDRGPNQPQHF. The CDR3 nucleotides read TGTGCCAGCAGGGACAGGGGGCCTAATCAGCCCCAGCATTTT.

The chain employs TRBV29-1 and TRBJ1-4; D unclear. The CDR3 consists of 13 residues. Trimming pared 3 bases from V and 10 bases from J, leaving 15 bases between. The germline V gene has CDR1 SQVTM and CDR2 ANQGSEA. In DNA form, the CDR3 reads TGCAGCGTTGAGTTGGCCGGGGAGTCAAAACTGTTTTTT. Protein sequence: CSVELAGESKLFF.

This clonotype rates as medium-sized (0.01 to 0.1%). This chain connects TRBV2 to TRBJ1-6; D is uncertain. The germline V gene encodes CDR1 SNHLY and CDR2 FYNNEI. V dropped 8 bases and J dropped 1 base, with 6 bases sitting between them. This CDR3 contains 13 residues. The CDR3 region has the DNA TGTGCCAGCTGTTTTTCCTATAATTCACCCCTCCACTTT. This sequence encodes CASCFSYNSPLHF.

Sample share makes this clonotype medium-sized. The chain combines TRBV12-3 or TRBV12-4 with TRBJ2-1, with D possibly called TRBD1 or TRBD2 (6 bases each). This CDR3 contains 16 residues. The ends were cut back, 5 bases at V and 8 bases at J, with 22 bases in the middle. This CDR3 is CASSLIQRGPQDEQFF. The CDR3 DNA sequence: TGTGCCAGCAGTCTAATACAACGGGGGCCTCAGGATGAGCAGTTCTTC.

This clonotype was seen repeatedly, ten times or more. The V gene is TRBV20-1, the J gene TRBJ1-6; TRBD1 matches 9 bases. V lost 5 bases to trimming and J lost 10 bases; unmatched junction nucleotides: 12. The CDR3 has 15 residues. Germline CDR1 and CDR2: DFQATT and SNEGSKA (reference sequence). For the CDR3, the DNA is TGCAGTGCTCGAGGGACAGGGCTGACGAGCTCACCCCTCCACTTT. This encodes CSARGTGLTSSPLHF.

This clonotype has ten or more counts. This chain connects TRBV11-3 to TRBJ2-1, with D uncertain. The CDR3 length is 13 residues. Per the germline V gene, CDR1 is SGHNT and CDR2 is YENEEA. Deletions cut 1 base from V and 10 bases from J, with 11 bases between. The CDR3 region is CASSLGSSREQFF. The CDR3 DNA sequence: TGTGCCAGCAGCTTAGGGTCCTCGCGGGAGCAGTTCTTC.

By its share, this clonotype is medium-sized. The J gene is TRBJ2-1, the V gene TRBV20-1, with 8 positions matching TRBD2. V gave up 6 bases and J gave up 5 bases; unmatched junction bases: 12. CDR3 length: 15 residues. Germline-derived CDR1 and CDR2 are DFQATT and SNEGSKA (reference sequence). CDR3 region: CSAPTGTSRHNEQFF. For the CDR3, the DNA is TGCAGTGCACCAACCGGGACTAGTCGTCACAATGAGCAGTTCTTC.

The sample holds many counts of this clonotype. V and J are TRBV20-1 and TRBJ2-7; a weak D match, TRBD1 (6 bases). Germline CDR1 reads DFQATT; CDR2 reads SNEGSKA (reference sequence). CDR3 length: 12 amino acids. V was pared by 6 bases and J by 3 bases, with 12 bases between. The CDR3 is CSATGTYYEQYF. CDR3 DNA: TGCAGTGCCACCGGGACATACTACGAGCAGTACTTC.

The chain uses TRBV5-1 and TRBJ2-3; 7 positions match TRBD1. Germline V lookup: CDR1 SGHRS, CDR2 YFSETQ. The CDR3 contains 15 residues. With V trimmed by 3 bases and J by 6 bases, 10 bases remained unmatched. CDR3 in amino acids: CASSSFGQELDTQYF. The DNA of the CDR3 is TGCGCCAGCAGCTCCTTCGGACAGGAGCTCGATACGCAGTATTTT.

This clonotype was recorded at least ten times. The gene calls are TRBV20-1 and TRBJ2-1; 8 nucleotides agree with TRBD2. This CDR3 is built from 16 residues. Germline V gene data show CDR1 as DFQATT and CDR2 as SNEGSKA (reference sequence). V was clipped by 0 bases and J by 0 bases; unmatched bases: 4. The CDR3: CSAREPSGFSYNEQFF. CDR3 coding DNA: TGCAGTGCTAGAGAACCTAGCGGGTTCTCCTACAATGAGCAGTTCTTC.

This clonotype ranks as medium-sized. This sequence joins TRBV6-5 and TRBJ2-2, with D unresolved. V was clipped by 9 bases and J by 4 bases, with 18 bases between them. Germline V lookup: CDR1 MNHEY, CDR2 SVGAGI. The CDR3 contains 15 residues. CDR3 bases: TGTGCCAGTAAAGCAAATGGTAGCCCCACCGGGGAGCTGTTTTTT. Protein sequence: CASKANGSPTGELFF.

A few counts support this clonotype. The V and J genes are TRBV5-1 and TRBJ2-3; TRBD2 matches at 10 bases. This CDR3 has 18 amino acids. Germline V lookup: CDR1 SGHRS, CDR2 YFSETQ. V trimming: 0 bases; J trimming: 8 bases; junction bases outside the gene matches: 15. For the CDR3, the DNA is TGCGCCAGCAGCTTGGTTAGCGGGGGGCTAAATCCCCTGGGTACGCAGTATTTT. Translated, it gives CASSLVSGGLNPLGTQYF.

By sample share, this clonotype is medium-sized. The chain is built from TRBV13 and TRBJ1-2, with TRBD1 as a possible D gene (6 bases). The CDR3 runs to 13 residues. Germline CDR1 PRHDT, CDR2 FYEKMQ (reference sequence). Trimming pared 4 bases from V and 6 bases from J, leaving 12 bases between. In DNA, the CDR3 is TGTGCCAGCAGCTCCGGCAGGGGAGATGGCTACACCTTC. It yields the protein CASSSGRGDGYTF.

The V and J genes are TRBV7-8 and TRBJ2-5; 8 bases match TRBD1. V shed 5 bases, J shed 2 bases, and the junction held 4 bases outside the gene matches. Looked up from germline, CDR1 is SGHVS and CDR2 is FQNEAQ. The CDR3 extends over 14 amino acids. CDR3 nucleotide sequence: TGTGCCAGCAGCCCGCGACAGGGGCAAGAGACCCAGTACTTC. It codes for CASSPRQGQETQYF.

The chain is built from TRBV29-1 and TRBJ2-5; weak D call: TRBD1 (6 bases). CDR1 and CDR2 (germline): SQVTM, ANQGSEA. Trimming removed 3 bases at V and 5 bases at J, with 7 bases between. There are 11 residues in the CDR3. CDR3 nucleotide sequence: TGCAGCGTTGATCAGGGGGAGACCCAGTACTTC. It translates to CSVDQGETQYF.

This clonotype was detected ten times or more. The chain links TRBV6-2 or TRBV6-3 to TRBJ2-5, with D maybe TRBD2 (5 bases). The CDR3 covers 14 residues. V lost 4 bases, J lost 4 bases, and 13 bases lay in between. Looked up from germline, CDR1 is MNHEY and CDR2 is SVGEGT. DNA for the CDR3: TGTGCCAGCAGTTCTCGGGATTCACGAGAGACCCAGTACTTC. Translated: CASSSRDSRETQYF.

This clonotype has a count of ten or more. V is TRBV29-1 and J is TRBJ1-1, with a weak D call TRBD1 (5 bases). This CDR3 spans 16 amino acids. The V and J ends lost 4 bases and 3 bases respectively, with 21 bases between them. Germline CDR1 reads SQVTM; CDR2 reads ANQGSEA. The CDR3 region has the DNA TGCAGCGTTGCCGGGAGCCAGGGCTTGAAGGACACTGAAGCTTTCTTT. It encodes CSVAGSQGLKDTEAFF.

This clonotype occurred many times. CDR3 sequence: CASSLIAGNTDTQYF. The CDR3 DNA follows: TGTGCCAGCAGCTTGATAGCGGGAAACACAGATACGCAGTATTTT. The chain couples TRBV11-1 to TRBJ2-3, with 8 bases fitting TRBD2. The CDR3 runs to 15 residues. From germline, CDR1 is SGHAT and CDR2 FQDESV (reference sequence). After removal of 3 bases from V and 2 bases from J, the junction contained 4 bases not matched to a gene.

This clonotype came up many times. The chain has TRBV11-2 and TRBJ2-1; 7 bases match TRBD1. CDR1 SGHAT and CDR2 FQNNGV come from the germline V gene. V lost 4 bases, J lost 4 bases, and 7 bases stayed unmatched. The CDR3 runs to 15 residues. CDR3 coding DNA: TGTGCCAGCAGCTCCAGACAGGGTGGTTACAATGAGCAGTTCTTC. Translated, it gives CASSSRQGGYNEQFF.